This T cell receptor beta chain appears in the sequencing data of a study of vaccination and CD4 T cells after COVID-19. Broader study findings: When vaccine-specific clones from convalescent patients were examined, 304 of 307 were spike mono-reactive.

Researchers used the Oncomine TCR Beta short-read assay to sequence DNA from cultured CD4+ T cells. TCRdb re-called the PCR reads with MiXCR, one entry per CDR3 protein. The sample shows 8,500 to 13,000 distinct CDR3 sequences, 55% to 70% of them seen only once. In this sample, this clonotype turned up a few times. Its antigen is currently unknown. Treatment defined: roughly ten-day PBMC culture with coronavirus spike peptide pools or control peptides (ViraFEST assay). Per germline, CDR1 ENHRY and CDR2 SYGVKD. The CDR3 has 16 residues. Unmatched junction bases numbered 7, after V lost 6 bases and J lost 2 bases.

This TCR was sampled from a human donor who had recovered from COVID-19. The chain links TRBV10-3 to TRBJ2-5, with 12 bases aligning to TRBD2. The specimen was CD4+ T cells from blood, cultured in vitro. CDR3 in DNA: TGTGCCATCAGCACGACTAGCGGGGGTAATCAAGAGACCCAGTACTTC. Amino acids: CAISTTSGGNQETQYF.